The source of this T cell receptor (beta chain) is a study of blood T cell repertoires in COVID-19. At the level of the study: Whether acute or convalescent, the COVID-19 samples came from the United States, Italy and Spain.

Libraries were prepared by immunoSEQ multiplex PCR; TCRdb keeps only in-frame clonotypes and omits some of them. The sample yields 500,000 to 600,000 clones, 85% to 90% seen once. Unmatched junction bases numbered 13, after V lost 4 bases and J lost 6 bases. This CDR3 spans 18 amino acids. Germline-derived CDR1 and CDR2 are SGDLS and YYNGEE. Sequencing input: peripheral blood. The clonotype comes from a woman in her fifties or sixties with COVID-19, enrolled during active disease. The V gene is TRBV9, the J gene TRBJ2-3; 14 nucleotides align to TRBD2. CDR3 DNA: TGTGCCAGCAGCAAGACAAGACTAGCGGGGGGGCTTGTGGATACGCAGTATTTT. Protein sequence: CASSKTRLAGGLVDTQYF. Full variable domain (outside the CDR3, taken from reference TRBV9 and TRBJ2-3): DSGVTQTPKHLITATGQRVTLRCSPRSGDLSVYWYQQSLDQGLQFLIQYYNGEERAKGNILERFSAQQFPDLHSELNLSSLELGDSALYFCASSKTRLAGGLVDTQYFGPGTRLTVL.